The 8 T cell receptor beta chains listed next were all sequenced from one sample in a study of T cell responses to AZD1222 COVID-19 vaccine. The method was immunoSEQ multiplex PCR; TCRdb's version includes in-frame clones alone and lacks a portion of them. The sample includes some 120,000 clones, 88% of them seen just once. Sequencing used peripheral blood, obtained on day 0 of AZD1222 vaccination. The receptors stem from an adult in good health.

This chain uses TRBV27 with TRBJ2-1; D not certain. V was shortened by 5 bases and J by 6 bases, with 11 bases between the two germline ends. Germline V gene data show CDR1 as MNHEY and CDR2 as SMNVEV (reference sequence). This CDR3 contains 13 residues. Written as DNA, the CDR3 is TGTGCCAGCAGTCACTCGCAGCGCAATGAGCAGTTCTTC. Translation: CASSHSQRNEQFF.

V usage is TRBV3-1 (or the pseudogene TRBV3-2) and J usage is TRBJ1-2, with a weak D call TRBD1 (6 bases). CDR3 length: 14 amino acids. Germline-derived CDR1 and CDR2 are LGHDT and YNNKEL (reference sequence). Deletions cut 4 bases from V and 0 bases from J, with 9 bases between. Here the CDR3 DNA reads TGTGCCAGCAGCCTTTGGACAGCTAACTATGGCTACACCTTC. This codes for CASSLWTANYGYTF.

V and J are TRBV3-1 (or the pseudogene TRBV3-2) and TRBJ1-4, with D unclear. From germline, CDR1 is LGHDT and CDR2 YNNKEL (reference sequence). V was trimmed by 0 bases and J by 8 bases, leaving 13 bases between them. This CDR3 is 15 amino acids long. The CDR3 loop is CASSQDTGIGEKLFF. CDR3 coding DNA: TGTGCCAGCAGCCAAGATACGGGCATCGGAGAAAAACTGTTTTTT.

The CDR3: CASSALGTVNEKLFF. The CDR3 bases are TGTGCCAGCAGCGCTTTAGGGACCGTGAATGAAAAACTGTTTTTT. The chain is built from TRBV9 and TRBJ1-4; D might be TRBD1 (5 bases). This CDR3 spans 15 amino acids. Germline CDR1 and CDR2: SGDLS and YYNGEE. V lost 3 bases and J lost 5, with 14 bases in between.

This chain uses TRBV29-1 with TRBJ1-2; the match to TRBD1 covers 9 bases. The length of the CDR3 is 14 residues. Germline V gene sequence: CDR1 SQVTM, CDR2 ANQGSEA. The V and J ends lost 0 bases and 7 bases, in that order; junction bases with no gene match: 6. CDR3 in DNA: TGCAGCGTTGAAGAGCCGGGACAGGGATCTGGCTACACCTTC. Its protein product is CSVEEPGQGSGYTF.

This chain uses TRBV9 with TRBJ1-2, with D possibly being TRBD1 (5 bases). The V end lost 3 bases, the J end lost 4 bases, and 16 bases lay between the germline ends. CDR3 length: 15 residues. Germline V gene sequence: CDR1 SGDLS, CDR2 YYNGEE. In DNA form, the CDR3 reads TGTGCCAGCAGCGACCCTGGGACGTTCGGCTATGGCTACACCTTC. Its translation: CASSDPGTFGYGYTF.

V gene TRBV5-5 combines with J gene TRBJ2-6; D is ambiguous. Germline-derived CDR1 and CDR2 are SGHKS and YYEKEE (reference sequence). Between the trimmed V and J ends, which lost 0 bases and 2 bases, there was a span of 0 bases. This CDR3 contains 13 residues. CDR3 DNA sequence: TGTGCCAGCAGCTTGGCTGGGGCCAACGTCCTGACTTTC. Protein product: CASSLAGANVLTF.

V usage is TRBV9 and J usage is TRBJ2-5, with TRBD2 identical over 12 bases. CDR3 length: 15 residues. Germline loops: CDR1 SGDLS, CDR2 YYNGEE. Trimming took 4 bases from V and 5 from J; bases not matched to a gene: 6. CDR3 residues: CASSLGLAGSETQYF. The CDR3 nucleotides are TGTGCCAGCAGCCTTGGACTAGCGGGAAGCGAGACCCAGTACTTC.